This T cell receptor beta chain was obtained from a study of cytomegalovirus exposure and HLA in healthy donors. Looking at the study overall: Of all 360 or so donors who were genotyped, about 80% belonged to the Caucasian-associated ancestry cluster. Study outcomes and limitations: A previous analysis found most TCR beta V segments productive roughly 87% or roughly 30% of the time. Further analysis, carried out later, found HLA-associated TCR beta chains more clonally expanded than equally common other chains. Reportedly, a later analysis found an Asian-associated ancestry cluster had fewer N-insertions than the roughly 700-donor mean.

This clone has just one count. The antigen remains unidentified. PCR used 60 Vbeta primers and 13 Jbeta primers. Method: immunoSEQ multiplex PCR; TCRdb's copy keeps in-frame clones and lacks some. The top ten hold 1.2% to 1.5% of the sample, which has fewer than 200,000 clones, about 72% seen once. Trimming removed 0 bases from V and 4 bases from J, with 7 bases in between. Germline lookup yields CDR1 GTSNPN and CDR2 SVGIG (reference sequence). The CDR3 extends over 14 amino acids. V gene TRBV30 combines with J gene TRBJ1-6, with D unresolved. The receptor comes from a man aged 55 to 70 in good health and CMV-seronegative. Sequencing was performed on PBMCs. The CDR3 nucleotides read TGTGCCTGGAGTGTCCGAGGGTATAATTCACCCCTCCACTTT. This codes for CAWSVRGYNSPLHF. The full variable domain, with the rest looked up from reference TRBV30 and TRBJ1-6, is SQTIHQWPATLVQPVGSPLSLECTVEGTSNPNLYWYRQAAGRGLQLLFYSVGIGQISSEVPQNLSASRPQDRQFILSSKKLLLSDSGFYLCAWSVRGYNSPLHFGNGTRLTVT.